This T cell receptor (beta chain) was obtained from a study of blood T cell repertoires in COVID-19. Germline V CDR1 and CDR2: SEHNR, FQNEAQ (reference sequence). The ends were cut back, 1 base at V and 4 bases at J, with 11 bases in the middle. This CDR3 region has 15 residues. Measured with immunoSEQ multiplex PCR; TCRdb has only the in-frame clones, and not every one. The top ten clones hold 5.3% of a sample with about 330,000 clones, about 90% of them seen once. What was sequenced was PBMCs or T cells enriched from blood (not recorded which). The rearrangement joins TRBV7-9 to TRBJ1-5, with D possibly TRBD1 on 5 matching bases. The clonotype originates from a woman in her thirties who had recovered from COVID-19. The DNA of the CDR3 is TGTGCCAGCAGCTTAGGCCCGGACACGAATCAGCCCCAGCATTTT. Residues: CASSLGPDTNQPQHF.